Sequencing of this TCR beta chain was carried out in a study of cytomegalovirus exposure and HLA in healthy donors. Findings of the study overall: In a later analysis, V- and J-gene trimming of beta chains associated with a DCLRE1C missense variant, replicated independently. Donors belonging to an Asian-associated ancestry cluster reportedly showed fewer N-insertions in productive TCRs than the approximately 700-donor mean, according to what a later analysis found. Links to common viral pathogens appeared, in a later analysis, for several of the most significant clusters.

A multiplex PCR was run with 60 Vbeta primers and 13 Jbeta primers. This table comes from immunoSEQ multiplex PCR, and its TCRdb copy is limited to in-frame clones, with some not included. The sample records around 190,000 clones, 80% to 90% being singletons. In the case of this clone: The antigen is undetermined.

The V and J ends lost 5 bases and 0 bases, in that order; junction bases with no gene match: 4. Germline CDR1 is SGHTA and CDR2 is FQGTGA. This CDR3 has 16 residues. The sequenced material came from PBMCs. This receptor was identified in a woman between 25 and 40 years old in good health and CMV-seronegative. The chain uses TRBV7-3 and TRBJ2-6, with 7 bases matching TRBD2. The CDR3 bases are TGTGCCAGCAGCCTTACGGGGGGCTCTGGGGCCAACGTCCTGACTTTC. Amino acid sequence: CASSLTGGSGANVLTF. Combining the CDR3 with reference TRBV7-3 and TRBJ2-6 gives the whole variable domain GAGVSQTPSNKVTEKGKYVELRCDPISGHTALYWYRQSLGQGPEFLIYFQGTGAADDSGLPNDRFFAVRPEGSVSTLKIQRTERGDSAVYLCASSLTGGSGANVLTFGAGSRLTVL.